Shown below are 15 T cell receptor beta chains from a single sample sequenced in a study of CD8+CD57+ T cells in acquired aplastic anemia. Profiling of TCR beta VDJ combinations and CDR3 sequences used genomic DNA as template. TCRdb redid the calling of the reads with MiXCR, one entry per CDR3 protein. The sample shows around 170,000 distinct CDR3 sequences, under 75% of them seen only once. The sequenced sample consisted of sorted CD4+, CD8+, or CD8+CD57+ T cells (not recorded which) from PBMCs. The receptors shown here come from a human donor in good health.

The CDR3 reads CASRGLDSPLHF. For the CDR3, the DNA is TGTGCCAGCAGGGGACTGGATTCACCCCTCCACTTT. V usage is TRBV2 and J usage is TRBJ1-6, with a possible D match to TRBD1 (5 bases). Germline CDR1 is SNHLY and CDR2 is FYNNEI. The CDR3 is 12 residues long. V was shortened by 6 bases and J by 8 bases, with 8 bases between the two germline ends.

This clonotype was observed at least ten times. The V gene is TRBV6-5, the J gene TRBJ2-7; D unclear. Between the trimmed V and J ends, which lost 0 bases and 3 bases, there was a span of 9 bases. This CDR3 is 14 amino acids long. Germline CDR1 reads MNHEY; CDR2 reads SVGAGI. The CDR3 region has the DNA TGTGCCAGCAGTTACTCGGGCACCTACTACGAGCAGTACTTC. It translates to CASSYSGTYYEQYF.

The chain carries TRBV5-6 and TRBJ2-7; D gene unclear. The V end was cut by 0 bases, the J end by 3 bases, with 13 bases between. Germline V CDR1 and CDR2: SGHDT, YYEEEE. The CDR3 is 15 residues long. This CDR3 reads CASSLAPADGYEQYF. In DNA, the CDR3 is TGTGCCAGCAGCTTGGCCCCCGCGGACGGCTACGAGCAGTACTTC. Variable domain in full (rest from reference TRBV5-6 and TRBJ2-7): DAGVTQSPTHLIKTRGQQVTLRCSPKSGHDTVSWYQQALGQGPQFIFQYYEEEERQRGNFPDRFSGHQFPNYSSELNVNALLLGDSALYLCASSLAPADGYEQYFGPGTRLTVT.

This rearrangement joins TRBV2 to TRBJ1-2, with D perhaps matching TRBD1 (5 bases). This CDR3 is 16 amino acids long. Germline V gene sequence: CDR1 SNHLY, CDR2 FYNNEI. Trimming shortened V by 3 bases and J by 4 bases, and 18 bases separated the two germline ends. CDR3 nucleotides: TGTGCCAGCAGTGACATTAGGAGGGGCCTGGGCTATGGCTACACCTTC. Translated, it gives CASSDIRRGLGYGYTF.

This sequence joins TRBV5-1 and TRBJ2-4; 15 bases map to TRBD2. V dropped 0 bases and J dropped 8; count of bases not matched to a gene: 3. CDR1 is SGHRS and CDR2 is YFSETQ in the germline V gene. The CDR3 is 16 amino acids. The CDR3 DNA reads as TGCGCCAGCAGCTTGGGGACTAGCGGGGGGGCAGACATTCAGTACTTC. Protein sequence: CASSLGTSGGADIQYF.

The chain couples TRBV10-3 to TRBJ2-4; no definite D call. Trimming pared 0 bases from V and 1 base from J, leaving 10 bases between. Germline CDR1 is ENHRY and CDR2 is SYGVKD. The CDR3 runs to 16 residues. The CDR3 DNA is TGTGCCATCAGTGAGTCCCAGGATAGGGCCAAAAACATTCAGTACTTC. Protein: CAISESQDRAKNIQYF.

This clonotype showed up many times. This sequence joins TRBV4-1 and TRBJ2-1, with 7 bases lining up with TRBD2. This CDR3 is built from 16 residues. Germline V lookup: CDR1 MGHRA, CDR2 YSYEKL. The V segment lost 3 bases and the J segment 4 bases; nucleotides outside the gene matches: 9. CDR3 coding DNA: TGCGCCAGCAGCCATCCCGCGGGAGTCTTTTACAATGAGCAGTTCTTC. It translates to CASSHPAGVFYNEQFF.

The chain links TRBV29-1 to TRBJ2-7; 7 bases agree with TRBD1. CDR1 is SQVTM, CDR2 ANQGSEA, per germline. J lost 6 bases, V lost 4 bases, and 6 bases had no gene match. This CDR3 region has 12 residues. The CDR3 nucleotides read TGCAGCGTTGGGGACAGTACGGCCGAGCAGTACTTC. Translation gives CSVGDSTAEQYF.

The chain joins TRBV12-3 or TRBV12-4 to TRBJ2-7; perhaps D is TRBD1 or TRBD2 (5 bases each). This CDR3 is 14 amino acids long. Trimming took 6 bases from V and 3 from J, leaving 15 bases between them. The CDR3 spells CASRLAGTYYEQYF. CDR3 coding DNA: TGTGCCAGCAGGTTGGCAGGGACCTACTACGAGCAGTACTTC.

The CDR3 spells CASSEAVTEANVLTF. CDR3 in DNA: TGTGCCAGCAGTGAAGCGGTGACCGAGGCCAACGTCCTGACTTTC. The genes are TRBV2 and TRBJ2-6; D unresolved. The germline V and J ends were trimmed by 0 bases and 6 bases, with 9 bases remaining between them. Germline CDR1 SNHLY, CDR2 FYNNEI. The CDR3 covers 15 residues.

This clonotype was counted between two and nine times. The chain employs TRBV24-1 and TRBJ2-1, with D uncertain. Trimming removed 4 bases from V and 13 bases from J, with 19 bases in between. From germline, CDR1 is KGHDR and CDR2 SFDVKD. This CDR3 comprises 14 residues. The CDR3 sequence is CATSDYDPDEVQFF. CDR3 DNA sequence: TGTGCCACCAGTGACTATGACCCCGACGAGGTCCAGTTCTTC.

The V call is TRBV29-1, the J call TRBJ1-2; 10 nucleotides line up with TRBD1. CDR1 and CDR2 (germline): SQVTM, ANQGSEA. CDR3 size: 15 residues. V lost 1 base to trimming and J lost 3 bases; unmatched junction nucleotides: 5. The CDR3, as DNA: TGCAGCGTTGAAGTAGGGACAGGGGAGTACTATGGCTACACCTTC. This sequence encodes CSVEVGTGEYYGYTF. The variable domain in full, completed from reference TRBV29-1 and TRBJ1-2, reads SAVISQKPSRDICQRGTSLTIQCQVDSQVTMMFWYRQQPGQSLTLIATANQGSEATYESGFVIDKFPISRPNLTFSTLTVSNMSPEDSSIYLCSVEVGTGEYYGYTFGSGTRLTVV.

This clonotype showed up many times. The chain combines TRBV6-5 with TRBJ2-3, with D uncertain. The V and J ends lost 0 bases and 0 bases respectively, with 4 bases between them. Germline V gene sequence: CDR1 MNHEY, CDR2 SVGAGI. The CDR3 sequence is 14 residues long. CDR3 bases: TGTGCCAGCAGTTACTCAGCGAGCACAGATACGCAGTATTTT. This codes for CASSYSASTDTQYF.

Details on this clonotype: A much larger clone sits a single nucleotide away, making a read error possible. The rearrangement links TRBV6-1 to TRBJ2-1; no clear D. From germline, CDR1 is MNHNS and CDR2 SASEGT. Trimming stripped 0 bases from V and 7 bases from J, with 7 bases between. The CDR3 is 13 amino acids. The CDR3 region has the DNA TGTGCCAGCAGTGAAGCATGTGGTAATGAGCAGTTCTTC. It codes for CASSEACGNEQFF.

The CDR3 region has the DNA TGTGCCACCAGCAGAGATGGGAACACCGGGGAGCTGTTTTTT. It encodes CATSRDGNTGELFF. The V call is TRBV15, the J call TRBJ2-2, with unresolved D. V was shortened by 0 bases and J by 1 base, with 3 bases between the two germline ends. The germline CDR1 and CDR2 sequences are LNHNV and YYDKDF (reference sequence). This CDR3 has 14 residues.